This is a list of T cell receptor beta chains from one sample in a study of shared clonotypes between healthy human individuals. Assay: immunoSEQ multiplex PCR; the TCRdb copy retains only in-frame clones and omits some. This table has roughly 2 million clones, roughly 96% appearing once. The sample comprised naive CD4+ T cells sorted from blood. These TCRs come from a man aged 18 to 29 in good health. CDR3s include the opening cysteine and the closing phenylalanine or tryptophan. The D gene is left open where the match is weak. Clone size is not always given. Where it is, it says once, few, many or a class for expanded clones.

J gene: TRBJ1-5
D gene: .
clone size: .
V gene: TRBV6-7
CDR3 DNA: TGTGCCAGCAGTTACCCGCCGACAAGGTATAGCAATCAGCCCCAGCATTTT
CDR3 protein: CASSYPPTRYSNQPQHF

J gene: TRBJ1-1
D gene: .
clone size: .
V gene: TRBV7-2
CDR3 DNA: TGTGCCAGCAGCTTAGCCGGAGCCTTTGGACCGGCGAATACTGAAGCTTTCTTT
CDR3 protein: CASSLAGAFGPANTEAFF

J gene: TRBJ2-3
D gene: .
clone size: .
V gene: TRBV5-4
CDR3 DNA: TGTGCCAGCACGTCGGGACCAGGGACAGATACGCAGTATTTT
CDR3 protein: CASTSGPGTDTQYF

J gene: TRBJ1-5
D gene: TRBD1
clone size: .
V gene: TRBV6-1
CDR3 DNA: TGTGCCACCTTAACAGGGGGCAATAGCAATCAGCCCCAGCATTTT
CDR3 protein: CATLTGGNSNQPQHF

J gene: TRBJ2-5
D gene: TRBD1
clone size: .
V gene: TRBV6-4
CDR3 DNA: TGTGCCAGCAGAGAGACAGGGAACCAAGAGACCCAGTACTTC
CDR3 protein: CASRETGNQETQYF

J gene: TRBJ2-7
D gene: TRBD1
clone size: .
V gene: TRBV6-1
CDR3 DNA: TGTGCCAGCAGTGAAGGATACCAGGGGGCCTACGAGCAGTACTTC
CDR3 protein: CASSEGYQGAYEQYF

J gene: TRBJ1-2
D gene: .
clone size: .
V gene: TRBV18
CDR3 DNA: TGTGCCAGCTCACCACTAGATGGAAGTGGCTACACCTTC
CDR3 protein: CASSPLDGSGYTF

J gene: TRBJ2-5
D gene: .
clone size: .
V gene: TRBV9
CDR3 DNA: TGTGCCAGCAGCTCCCAAGGGGGTTTCGGAGAGACCCAGTACTTC
CDR3 protein: CASSSQGGFGETQYF

J gene: TRBJ2-6
D gene: .
clone size: .
V gene: TRBV5-4
CDR3 DNA: TGTGCCAGCAGTACGAGTGGGGCCAACGTCCTGACTTTC
CDR3 protein: CASSTSGANVLTF

J gene: TRBJ1-5
D gene: .
clone size: .
V gene: TRBV28
CDR3 DNA: TGTGCCAGCAACCAACTCGCTCGGGGGCCCCAGCATTTT
CDR3 protein: CASNQLARGPQHF

J gene: TRBJ1-1
D gene: .
clone size: .
V gene: TRBV30
CDR3 DNA: TGTGCCTGGAGGGGCTTTTTGAACACTGAAGCTTTCTTT
CDR3 protein: CAWRGFLNTEAFF

J gene: TRBJ1-1
D gene: .
clone size: .
V gene: TRBV27
CDR3 DNA: TGTGCCAGCAGTCCGTACGGACGGGGGCAGACTGAAGCTTTCTTT
CDR3 protein: CASSPYGRGQTEAFF

J gene: TRBJ2-2
D gene: .
clone size: .
V gene: TRBV11-2
CDR3 DNA: TGTGCCAGCAGCTTAGGGTCCACCGGGGAGCTGTTTTTT
CDR3 protein: CASSLGSTGELFF

J gene: TRBJ2-3
D gene: .
clone size: .
V gene: TRBV7-9
CDR3 DNA: TGTGCCAGCAGCCTCGTCGAAACGCGCACAGATACGCAGTATTTT
CDR3 protein: CASSLVETRTDTQYF

J gene: TRBJ2-1
D gene: TRBD2
clone size: .
V gene: TRBV6-5
CDR3 DNA: TGTGCCAGCAGCCGGGGAGGGAGCTCCTACAATGAGCAGTTCTTC
CDR3 protein: CASSRGGSSYNEQFF

J gene: TRBJ2-7
D gene: .
clone size: .
V gene: TRBV18
CDR3 DNA: TGTGCCAGCTCACCACCGGCGGTTTTGGCAGGGCTACCCTACGAGCAGTACTTC
CDR3 protein: CASSPPAVLAGLPYEQYF

J gene: TRBJ2-7
D gene: .
clone size: once
V gene: TRBV21-1
CDR3 DNA: TGTGCCAGCAATAGAGGGAAGGCCTACGAGCAGTACTTC
CDR3 protein: CASNRGKAYEQYF